The 16 T cell receptor beta chains presented below share a single source sample, sequenced in a study of T cells after yellow fever vaccination. One entry per CDR3 protein, called by TCRdb with MiXCR from the 5' RACE reads. The table includes 550,000 to 750,000 distinct CDR3 sequences, less than 15% detected once. The sample was PBMCs, taken on the day of the yellow fever booster vaccination. Every receptor here comes from a man under 40 who received the YFV17D yellow fever vaccine.

This chain connects TRBV20-1 to TRBJ1-2; D is perhaps TRBD1 (5 bases). CDR1 and CDR2 from the germline V gene are DFQATT and SNEGSKA (reference sequence). This CDR3 is built from 13 residues. Between the trimmed V and J ends, which lost 0 bases and 6 bases, there was a span of 11 bases. The CDR3 loop reads CSARDFLGDGYTF. In DNA, the CDR3 is TGCAGTGCTAGAGATTTTTTAGGGGATGGCTACACCTTC.

This clonotype showed up just a few times. This chain connects TRBV7-2 to TRBJ2-2; D is unresolved. The germline CDR1 and CDR2 sequences are SGHTA and FQGNSA. CDR3 size: 16 residues. V lost 2 bases and J lost 3, with 13 bases in between. The DNA of the CDR3 is TGTGCCAGCAGCTTACTACTACCCCGAGACACCGGGGAGCTGTTTTTT. This codes for CASSLLLPRDTGELFF.

The chain uses TRBV7-2 and TRBJ2-7; 8 bases match TRBD1. Per the germline V gene, CDR1 is SGHTA and CDR2 is FQGNSA. V lost 1 base to trimming and J lost 6 bases; unmatched junction nucleotides: 5. There are 14 residues in the CDR3. The CDR3 protein is CASSLGTGLGEQYF. The CDR3 region has the DNA TGTGCCAGCAGCTTAGGGACAGGGCTCGGCGAGCAGTACTTC.

In this sample, this clonotype turned up a few times. The chain links TRBV5-6 to TRBJ1-2; D call uncertain. Germline V lookup: CDR1 SGHDT, CDR2 YYEEEE. The length of the CDR3 is 16 residues. The ends were cut back, 2 bases at V and 4 bases at J, with 18 bases in the middle. This CDR3 reads CASSFGLALESYGYTF. CDR3 coding DNA: TGTGCCAGCAGCTTCGGTTTAGCCTTAGAGAGCTATGGCTACACCTTC.

The chain joins TRBV7-8 to TRBJ2-7, with D possibly being TRBD2 (5 bases). From germline, CDR1 is SGHVS and CDR2 FQNEAQ. V was shortened by 11 bases and J by 7 bases, with 18 bases between the two germline ends. This CDR3 is built from 12 residues. CDR3 protein: CAAWTGLGEQYF. CDR3 DNA: TGTGCCGCCTGGACTGGCCTGGGGGAGCAGTACTTC.

This clonotype was counted a few times. The genes are TRBV7-2 and TRBJ1-3, with unresolved D. Between the trimmed V and J ends, which lost 5 bases and 8 bases, there was a span of 10 bases. Germline values: CDR1 SGHTA, CDR2 FQGNSA. The CDR3 runs 12 residues. Here the CDR3 reads CASSARLDTIYF. CDR3 bases: TGTGCCAGCAGCGCTCGGCTGGACACCATATATTTT.

To note about this clonotype: A read error may explain this, as a much larger clone is one base away. V gene TRBV20-1 combines with J gene TRBJ2-3; the match to TRBD2 covers 9 bases. The length of the CDR3 is 18 residues. Germline V gene lookup returns CDR1 DFQATT and CDR2 SNEGSKA (reference sequence). The DNA of the CDR3 is TGCTGTGCTAGAGATCAGCGGGAGGCCCCTCTGGAGGTAGATACGCAGTATTTT. Amino acid sequence: CCARDQREAPLEVDTQYF.

The V and J genes are TRBV29-1 and TRBJ2-7; D tentatively reads TRBD1 or TRBD2 (5 bases each). Germline-derived CDR1 and CDR2 are SQVTM and ANQGSEA. The germline V and J ends were trimmed by 1 base and 3 bases, with 10 bases remaining between them. The CDR3 runs 13 residues. CDR3 protein: CSVEGGVVYEQYF. CDR3 nucleotide sequence: TGCAGCGTTGAAGGAGGGGTAGTCTACGAGCAGTACTTC.

This clonotype was seen a handful of times. This chain connects TRBV20-1 to TRBJ2-3; D ambiguous. Germline V gives CDR1 DFQATT, CDR2 SNEGSKA (reference sequence). V was pared by 3 bases and J by 3 bases, with 7 bases between. The CDR3 consists of 12 residues. CDR3 nucleotide sequence: TGCAGTGCTAGCGGGTCTACAGATACGCAGTATTTT. Its translation: CSASGSTDTQYF.

The V call is TRBV20-1, the J call TRBJ2-1, with D possibly being TRBD1 or TRBD2 (5 bases each). The CDR3 sequence is 17 residues long. Deletions cut 3 bases from V and 2 bases from J, with 20 bases between. Germline V gives CDR1 DFQATT, CDR2 SNEGSKA (reference sequence). The CDR3 is CSASGTGTKETYNEQFF. The DNA for the CDR3 is TGCAGTGCTAGCGGAACCGGGACCAAGGAAACCTACAATGAGCAGTTCTTC.

A few counts support this clonotype. This chain uses TRBV10-3 with TRBJ1-5, with a weak D call TRBD1 (5 bases). The V gene lost 0 bases and the J gene lost 2 bases, with 8 bases spanning the gap. Germline V gene sequence: CDR1 ENHRY, CDR2 SYGVKD. The CDR3 consists of 15 residues. CDR3 sequence (DNA): TGTGCCATCAGTGAGTCGAGAGGGGGCAATCAGCCCCAGCATTTT. Translated, it gives CAISESRGGNQPQHF.

The rearrangement uses TRBV5-1 and TRBJ2-7; 11 bases line up with TRBD2. Trimming at V came to 3 bases and at J to 6 bases, leaving 5 bases not matched to a gene. Germline values: CDR1 SGHRS, CDR2 YFSETQ. The CDR3 contains 14 residues. The CDR3 sequence: CASSSLAGGGEQYF. In DNA, the CDR3 is TGCGCCAGCAGCTCTCTAGCGGGAGGTGGCGAGCAGTACTTC.

This clonotype showed up just a few times. The chain links TRBV9 to TRBJ2-5; 12 bases line up with TRBD1. This CDR3 region has 15 residues. Germline CDR1 and CDR2: SGDLS and YYNGEE. The V and J ends lost 3 bases and 7 bases, in that order; junction bases with no gene match: 7. CDR3 in amino acids: CASSAPGTGGRTQYF. DNA for the CDR3: TGTGCCAGCAGCGCCCCCGGGACAGGGGGCCGGACCCAGTACTTC.

This clonotype was counted many times. The chain couples TRBV7-2 to TRBJ2-3; TRBD1 or TRBD2 may be the D gene (6 bases each). Trimming cost V 4 bases and J 6 bases, with 17 bases left between them. Per the germline V gene, CDR1 is SGHTA and CDR2 is FQGNSA. The CDR3 runs to 15 residues. The CDR3 loop is CASSWGALRIDTQYF. DNA for the CDR3: TGTGCCAGCAGCTGGGGGGCACTCCGCATTGATACGCAGTATTTT.

The rearrangement uses TRBV23-1 and TRBJ2-1, with D possibly TRBD1 on 6 matching bases. TRBV23-1 falls under the ORF class, with uncertain function. The CDR3 is 13 amino acids. V was trimmed by 9 bases and J by 10 bases, leaving 19 bases between them. The CDR3 region is CASIGRGIEEQFF. In DNA, the CDR3 is TGCGCCAGTATAGGCAGGGGAATTGAGGAGCAGTTCTTC.

This clonotype was counted only a few times. V usage is TRBV21-1 and J usage is TRBJ2-6. TRBV21-1 is a listed pseudogene. The length of the CDR3 is 18 residues. CDR3 nucleotides: TGTGCCAGCAGCAAAGAAGGCAGGCAAAACTCTGGGGCCAACGTCCTGACTTTC. It yields the protein CASSKEGRQNSGANVLTF.